The sequence of this TCR beta chain was determined in a study of CD8 T cells in ankylosing spondylitis. TCRdb recomputed calls from the 5' RACE reads with MiXCR, one row per CDR3 protein. The sample shows a few hundred thousand distinct CDR3 sequences, about 10% of them seen only once. After removal of 0 bases from V and 1 base from J, the junction contained 7 bases not matched to a gene. From germline, CDR1 is LGHNA and CDR2 YNFKEQ. This CDR3 spans 19 amino acids. This clonotype was recorded many times. The target antigen is unknown. Study results and limitations: Disease-linked clones, CD8+, were relatively rare in peripheral blood. Earlier authors reported some of these motif variants in reactive arthritis synovial fluid and blood. As reported, disease-linked clones showed significant enrichment in matched ankylosing spondylitis synovial fluid. Roughly eight highly homologous variants formed a TCR beta motif that appeared characteristic of ankylosing spondylitis blood.

Sequenced material: blood, either unsorted or a sorted T cell fraction (not recorded which). The TCR comes from a male donor with ankylosing spondylitis or in good health (not recorded which). The chain is built from TRBV4-2 and TRBJ2-6, with TRBD1 matching 9 bases. In DNA form, the CDR3 reads TGTGCCAGCAGCCAAGAATGGGGGACAGGGTTATCTGGGGCCAACGTCCTGACTTTC. This sequence encodes CASSQEWGTGLSGANVLTF.